Only one count was recorded for the clone carrying this T cell receptor (beta chain). The germline V and J ends were trimmed by 2 bases and 3 bases, with 14 bases remaining between them. The length of the CDR3 is 16 residues. The germline V gene encodes CDR1 MNHEY and CDR2 SMNVEV (reference sequence). These data belong to a study of CD8 T cells in Susac syndrome. The authors reverse transcribed 0.5 to 1 ug RNA with random hexamers. Amplification of TCR beta CDR3 was carried out by immunoSEQ multiplex PCR, which covered 54 Vbeta and 13 Jbeta segments. Each CDR3 protein gets one entry after TCRdb re-called the immunoSEQ multiplex PCR reads with MiXCR. The sample lists some 150,000 distinct CDR3 sequences, about 93% seen once, with 0.27% in the top ten. TEMRA cells were FACS-enriched, unlike CD8+ and CD4+ T cells, which were negatively isolated.

This chain joins TRBV27 and TRBJ1-5; possibly TRBD1 for D (6 bases). Sequenced input: CD8+ T cells from PBMCs. This receptor was identified in a human donor in good health. Here the CDR3 reads CASSLSPPGVNQPQHF. The CDR3 DNA follows: TGTGCCAGCAGTTTAAGTCCTCCAGGGGTCAATCAGCCCCAGCATTTT.